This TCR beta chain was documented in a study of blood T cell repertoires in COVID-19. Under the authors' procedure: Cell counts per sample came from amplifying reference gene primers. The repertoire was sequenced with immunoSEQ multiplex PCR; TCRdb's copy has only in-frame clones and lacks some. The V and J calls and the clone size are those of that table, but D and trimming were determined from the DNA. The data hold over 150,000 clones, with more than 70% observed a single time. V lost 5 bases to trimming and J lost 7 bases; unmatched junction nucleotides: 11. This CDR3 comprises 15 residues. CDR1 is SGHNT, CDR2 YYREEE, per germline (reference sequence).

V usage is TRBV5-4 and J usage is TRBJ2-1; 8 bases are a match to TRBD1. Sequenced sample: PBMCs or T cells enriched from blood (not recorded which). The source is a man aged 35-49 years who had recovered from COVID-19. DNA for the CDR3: TGTGCCAGCAGGTTGATGGACAGGGTAGGAAATGAGCAGTTCTTC. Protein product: CASRLMDRVGNEQFF.